This record concerns one TCR beta chain sequence. The antigen remains undetermined. This specimen belongs to a study of brain T cells in children with intractable seizures. Points from the study as a whole: Clones missing pre-surgery may reflect undersampling of that blood sample. Patients' HCMV serostatus was unknown; virus specificity rests on CDR3 similarity alone.

Sequencing was performed with immunoSEQ multiplex PCR; in TCRdb, only in-frame clones are kept and a portion is missing. The sample records around 340,000 clones, 93% being singletons. As to time point: blood from clinic visit 5 months post-surgery; TSC patient then seizure free. Per germline, CDR1 MGHRA and CDR2 YSYEKL. The V gene lost 2 bases and the J gene lost 4 bases, with 3 bases spanning the gap. The CDR3 length is 12 residues. The source of this sequence is a boy younger than two with tuberous sclerosis and intractable seizures. Sequencing was performed on peripheral blood, taken approximately 5 months after surgery. This sequence joins TRBV4-1 and TRBJ2-1; D remains unclear. CDR3 region: CASSQHYNEQFF. As DNA, the CDR3 is TGCGCCAGCAGCCAACATTACAATGAGCAGTTCTTC.